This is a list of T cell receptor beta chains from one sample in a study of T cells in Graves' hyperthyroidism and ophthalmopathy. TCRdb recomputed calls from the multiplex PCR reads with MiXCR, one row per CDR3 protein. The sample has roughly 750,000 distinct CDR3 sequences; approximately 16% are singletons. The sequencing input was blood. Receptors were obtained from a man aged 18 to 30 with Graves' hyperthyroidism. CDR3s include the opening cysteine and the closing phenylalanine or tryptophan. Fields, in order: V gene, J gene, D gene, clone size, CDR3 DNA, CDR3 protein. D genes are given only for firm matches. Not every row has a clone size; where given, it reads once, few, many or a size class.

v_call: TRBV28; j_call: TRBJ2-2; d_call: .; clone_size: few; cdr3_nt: TGTGCCAGCAGAAGACAGGTTTCCACCGGGGAGCTGTTTTTT; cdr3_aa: CASRRQVSTGELFF
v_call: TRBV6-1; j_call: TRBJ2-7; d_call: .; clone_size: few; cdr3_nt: TGTGCCAGCAGTCCAACGGGCCGGGGTGGGGCCTACGAGCAGTACTTC; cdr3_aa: CASSPTGRGGAYEQYF
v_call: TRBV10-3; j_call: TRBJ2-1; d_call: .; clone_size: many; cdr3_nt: TGTGCCATCAGTGAGTCCCGGGGCGGCTACAATGAGCAGTTCTTC; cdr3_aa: CAISESRGGYNEQFF
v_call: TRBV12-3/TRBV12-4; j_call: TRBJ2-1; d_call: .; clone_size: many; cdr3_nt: TGTGCCAGCAGTTTAGTAGAACGGGGGAAGAATGAGCAGTTCTTC; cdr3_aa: CASSLVERGKNEQFF
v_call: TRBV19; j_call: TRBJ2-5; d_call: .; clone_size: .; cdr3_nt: TGTGCCAGTAGTACCCCGGACAGTTTAGAGACCCAGTACTTC; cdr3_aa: CASSTPDSLETQYF
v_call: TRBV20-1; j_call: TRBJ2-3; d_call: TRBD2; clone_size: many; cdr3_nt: TGCAGTGCCCCACAGGGGACTAGCGGCACAGATACGCAGTATTTT; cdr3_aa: CSAPQGTSGTDTQYF
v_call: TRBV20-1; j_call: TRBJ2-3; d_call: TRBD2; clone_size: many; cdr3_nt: TGCAGTGCTCCCAGCCCTAGCGGGCGCACAGATACGCAGTATTTT; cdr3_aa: CSAPSPSGRTDTQYF
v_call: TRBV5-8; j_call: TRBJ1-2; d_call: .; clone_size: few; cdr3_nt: TGTGCCAGCACCAGCGACAGAAATCTTGCCTCTAACTATGGCTACACCTTC; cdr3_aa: CASTSDRNLASNYGYTF
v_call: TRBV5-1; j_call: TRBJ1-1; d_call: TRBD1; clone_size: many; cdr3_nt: TGCGCCAGCAGCTTACGACAGGGCCGAAACACTGAAGCTTTCTTT; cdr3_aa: CASSLRQGRNTEAFF
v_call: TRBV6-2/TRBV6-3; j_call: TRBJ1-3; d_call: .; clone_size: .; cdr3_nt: TGTGCCAGCAGTTACTGGGAGTCTGGAAACACCATATATTTT; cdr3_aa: CASSYWESGNTIYF
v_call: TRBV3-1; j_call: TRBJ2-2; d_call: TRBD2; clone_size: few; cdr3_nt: TGTGCCAGCAGACTAGCGGGAGTCCGGGAGCTGTTTTTT; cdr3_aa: CASRLAGVRELFF
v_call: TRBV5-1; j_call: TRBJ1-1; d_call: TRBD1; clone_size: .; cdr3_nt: TGCGCCAGCAGCTTGGTGACAGGGCGAATGAACACTGAAGCTTTCTTT; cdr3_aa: CASSLVTGRMNTEAFF
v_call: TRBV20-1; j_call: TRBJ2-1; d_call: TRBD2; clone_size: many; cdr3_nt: TGCAGTGCTAATAGCGGGAGGTACAATGAGCAGTTCTTC; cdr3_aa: CSANSGRYNEQFF
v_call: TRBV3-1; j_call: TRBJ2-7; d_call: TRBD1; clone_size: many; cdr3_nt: TGTGCCAGCAGCCGACAGGGTACCTACGAGCAGTACTTC; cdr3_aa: CASSRQGTYEQYF
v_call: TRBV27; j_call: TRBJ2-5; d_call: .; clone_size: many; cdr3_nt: TGTGCCAGCAGTTTAACCGGGGTGGAGACCCAGTACTTC; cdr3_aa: CASSLTGVETQYF
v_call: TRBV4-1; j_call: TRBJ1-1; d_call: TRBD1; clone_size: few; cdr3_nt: TGCGCCAGCAGCACCTACAGGGGCAGATTGAACACTGAAGCTTTCTTT; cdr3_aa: CASSTYRGRLNTEAFF
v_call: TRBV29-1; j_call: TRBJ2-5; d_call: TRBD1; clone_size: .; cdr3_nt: TGCAGCGTCACCCGGACAGGGGGCGAAGAGACCCAGTACTTC; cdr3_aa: CSVTRTGGEETQYF
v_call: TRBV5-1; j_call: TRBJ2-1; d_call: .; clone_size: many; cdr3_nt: TGCGCCAGCAGCTTGGGCCCCCAGGGGAGCTCCTACAATGAGCAGTTCTTC; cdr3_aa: CASSLGPQGSSYNEQFF
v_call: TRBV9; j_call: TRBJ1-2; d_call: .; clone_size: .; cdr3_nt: TGTGCCAGCAGCGTAGAGGACGGGGAGGGAATCCGGGGTGGCTACACCTTC; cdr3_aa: CASSVEDGEGIRGGYTF
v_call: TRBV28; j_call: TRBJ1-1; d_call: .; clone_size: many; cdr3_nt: TGTGCCAGCACCGCGGGACCGAACACTGAAGCTTTCTTT; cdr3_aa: CASTAGPNTEAFF
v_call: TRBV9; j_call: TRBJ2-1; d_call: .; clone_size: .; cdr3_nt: TGTGCCAGCAGCGTGACCCGAGGCGGCCATGAGCAGTTCTTC; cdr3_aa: CASSVTRGGHEQFF
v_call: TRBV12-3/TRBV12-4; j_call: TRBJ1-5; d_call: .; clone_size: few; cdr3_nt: TGTGCCAGCAGTTTCGGTTGGGATACGCAGCATTTT; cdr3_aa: CASSFGWDTQHF
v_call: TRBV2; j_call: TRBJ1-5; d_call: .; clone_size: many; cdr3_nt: TGTGCCAGCAGTGAAGGGCAGGCCGTGGGGCCCCAGCATTTT; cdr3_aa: CASSEGQAVGPQHF
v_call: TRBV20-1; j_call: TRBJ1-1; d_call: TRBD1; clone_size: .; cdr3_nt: TGCAGTGCTTCACAGGGGACTGAAGCTTTCTTT; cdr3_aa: CSASQGTEAFF
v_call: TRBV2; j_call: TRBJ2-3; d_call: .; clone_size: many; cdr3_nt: TGTGCCAGCATAGGTAGCGGACGGGCCTTCACAGATACGCAGTATTTT; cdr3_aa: CASIGSGRAFTDTQYF
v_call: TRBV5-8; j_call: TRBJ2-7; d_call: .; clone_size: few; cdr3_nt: TGTGCCAGCTCCGACAGGATTACCTACGAGCAGTACTTC; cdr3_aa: CASSDRITYEQYF
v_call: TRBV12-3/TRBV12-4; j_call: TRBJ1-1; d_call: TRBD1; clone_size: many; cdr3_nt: TGTGCCAGCACACTTGGACAGGGCTCCACTGAAGCTTTCTTT; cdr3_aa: CASTLGQGSTEAFF
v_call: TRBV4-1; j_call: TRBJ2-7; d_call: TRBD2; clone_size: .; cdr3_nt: TGCGCCAGCAGCCAAGACCGGCCGGGACTAGCGGGAGGGCCGCCCTACGAGCAGTACTTC; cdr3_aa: CASSQDRPGLAGGPPYEQYF
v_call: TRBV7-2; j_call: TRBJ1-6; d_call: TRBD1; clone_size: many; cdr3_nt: TGTGCCAGCAGCCGACTACCGACAGGGAGAAGAAATTCACCCCTCCACTTT; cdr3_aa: CASSRLPTGRRNSPLHF
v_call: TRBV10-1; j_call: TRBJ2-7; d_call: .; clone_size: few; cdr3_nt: TGCGCCAGCGGAGGGGCCTACGAGCAGTACTTC; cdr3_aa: CASGGAYEQYF
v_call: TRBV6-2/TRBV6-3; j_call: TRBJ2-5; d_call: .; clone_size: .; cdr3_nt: TGTGCCAGCACCGCCCCAGGAGGGACCCAGTACTTC; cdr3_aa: CASTAPGGTQYF
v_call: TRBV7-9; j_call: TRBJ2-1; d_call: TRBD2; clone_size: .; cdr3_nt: TGTGCCAGCAGCCGCTTTCCCGGGACTAGCGGAACCAGCTCCTACAATGAGCAGTTCTTC; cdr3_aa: CASSRFPGTSGTSSYNEQFF
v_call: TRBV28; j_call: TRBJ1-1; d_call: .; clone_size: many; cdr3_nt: TGTGCCAGCAGTTCGCCACAGGGACATTCCACTGAAGCTTTCTTT; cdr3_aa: CASSSPQGHSTEAFF
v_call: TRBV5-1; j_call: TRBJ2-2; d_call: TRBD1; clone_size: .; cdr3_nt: TGCGCCAGCAGCTTGTACAGGGGCGAGGAGCTGTTTTTT; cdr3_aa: CASSLYRGEELFF
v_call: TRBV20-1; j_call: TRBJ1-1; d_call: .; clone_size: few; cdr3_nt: TGCAGTGCTAGAGATGCGAGCTCAGGGTTGGGCACTGAAGCTTTCTTT; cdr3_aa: CSARDASSGLGTEAFF
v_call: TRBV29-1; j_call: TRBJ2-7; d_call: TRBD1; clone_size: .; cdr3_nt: TGCAGCGTTCAGGGACAGGGTTTTTCCTACGAGCAGTACTTC; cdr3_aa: CSVQGQGFSYEQYF
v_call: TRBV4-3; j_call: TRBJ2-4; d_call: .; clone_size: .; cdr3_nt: TGCGCCAGCAGCCCTGAGGAGGGGGGAAACATTCAGTACTTC; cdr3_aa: CASSPEEGGNIQYF
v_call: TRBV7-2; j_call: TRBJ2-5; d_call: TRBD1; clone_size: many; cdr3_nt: TGTGCCAGCAGCAAACTTTACTCAGGGGGAGAGACCCAGTACTTC; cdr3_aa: CASSKLYSGGETQYF
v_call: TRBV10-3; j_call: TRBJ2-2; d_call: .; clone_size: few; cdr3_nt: TGTGCCATCAGTGAGGGGACGGGCTCCGGGGAGCTGTTTTTT; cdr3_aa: CAISEGTGSGELFF
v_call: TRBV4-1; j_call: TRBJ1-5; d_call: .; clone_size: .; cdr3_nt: TGCGCCAGCAGCCAAGAGTCGGTGGCTCAGCCCCAGCATTTT; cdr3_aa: CASSQESVAQPQHF
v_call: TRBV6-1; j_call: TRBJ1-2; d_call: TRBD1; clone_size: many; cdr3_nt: TGTGCCAGCAGTCCCAGACAGGGCCTGCATGGCTACACCTTC; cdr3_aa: CASSPRQGLHGYTF
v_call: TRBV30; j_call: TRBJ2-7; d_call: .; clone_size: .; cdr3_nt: TGTGCCTGGAGTGTGGGCGGGCTTTCCTACGAGCAGTACTTC; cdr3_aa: CAWSVGGLSYEQYF
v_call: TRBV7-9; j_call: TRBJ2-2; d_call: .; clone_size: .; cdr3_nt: TGTGCCAGCAACTCACCAATCCAGTTCGTACGGACCGGGGAGCTGTTTTTT; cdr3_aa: CASNSPIQFVRTGELFF
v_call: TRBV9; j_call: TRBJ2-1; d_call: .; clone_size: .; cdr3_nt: TGTGCCAGCAGCGTAGCGTCCGAGGGGGGTAAGCAGTTCTTC; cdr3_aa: CASSVASEGGKQFF
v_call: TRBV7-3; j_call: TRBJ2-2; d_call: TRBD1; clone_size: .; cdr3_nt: TGTGCCAGCAGCGGGGGGACAGGGGGCAGATATGGGGAGCTGTTTTTT; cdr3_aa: CASSGGTGGRYGELFF
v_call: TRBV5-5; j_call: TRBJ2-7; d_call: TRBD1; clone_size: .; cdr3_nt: TGTGCCAGCAGCTTGGTCCCACCCGGGACAGGGATGCACGAGCAGTACTTC; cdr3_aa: CASSLVPPGTGMHEQYF
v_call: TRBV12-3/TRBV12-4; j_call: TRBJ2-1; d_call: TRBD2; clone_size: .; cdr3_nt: TGTGCCAGCACCTTCGCGGGACTAGGTAATGAGCAGCTCTTC; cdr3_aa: CASTFAGLGNEQLF
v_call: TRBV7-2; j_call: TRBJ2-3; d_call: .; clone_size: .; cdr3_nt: TGTGCCAGCAGCTTTCTTAGTTCCGCTGATACGCAGTATTTT; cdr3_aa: CASSFLSSADTQYF
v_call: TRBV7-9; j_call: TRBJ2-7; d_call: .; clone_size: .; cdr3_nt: TGTGCCAGCAGCTTATCCCCGGGACACGAGTACTTC; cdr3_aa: CASSLSPGHEYF
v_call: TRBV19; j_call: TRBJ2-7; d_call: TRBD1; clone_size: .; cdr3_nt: TGTGCCAGTAGTATGGGGGGACAGGGGACCTACGAGCAGTACTTC; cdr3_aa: CASSMGGQGTYEQYF
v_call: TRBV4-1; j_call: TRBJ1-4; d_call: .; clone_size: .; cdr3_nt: TGCGCCAGCAGCCAAGAAGTCGCAGGTCGGGGAAAACTGTTTTTT; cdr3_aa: CASSQEVAGRGKLFF
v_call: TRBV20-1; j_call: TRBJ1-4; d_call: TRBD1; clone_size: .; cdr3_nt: TGCAGTGCTCAGAAAACAGGGGGCCAGAATGAAAAACTGTTTTTT; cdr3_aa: CSAQKTGGQNEKLFF
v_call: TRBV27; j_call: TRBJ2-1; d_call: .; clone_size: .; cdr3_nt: TGTGCCAGCAAACAGGGTAACTACAATGAGCAGTTCTTC; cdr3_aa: CASKQGNYNEQFF
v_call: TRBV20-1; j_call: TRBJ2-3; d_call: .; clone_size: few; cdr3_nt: TGCAGTGCTAGAGTAACAGCGGGTGGGTGGGGCACAGATACGCAGTATTTT; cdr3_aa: CSARVTAGGWGTDTQYF